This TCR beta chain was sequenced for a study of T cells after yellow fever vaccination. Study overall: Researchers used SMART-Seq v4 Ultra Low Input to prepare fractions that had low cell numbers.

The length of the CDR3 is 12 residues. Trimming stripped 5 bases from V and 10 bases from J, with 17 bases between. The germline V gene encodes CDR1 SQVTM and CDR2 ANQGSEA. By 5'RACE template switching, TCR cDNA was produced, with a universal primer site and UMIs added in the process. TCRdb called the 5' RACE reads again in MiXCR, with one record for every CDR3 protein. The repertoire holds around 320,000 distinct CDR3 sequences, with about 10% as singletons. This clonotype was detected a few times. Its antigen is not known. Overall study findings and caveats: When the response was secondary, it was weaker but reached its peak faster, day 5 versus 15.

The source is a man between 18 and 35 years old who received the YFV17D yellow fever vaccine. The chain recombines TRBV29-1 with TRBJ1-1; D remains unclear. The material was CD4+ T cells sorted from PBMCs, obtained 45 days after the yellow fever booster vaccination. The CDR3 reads CSVRTLDWGAFF. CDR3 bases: TGCAGCGTTCGCACTTTAGACTGGGGAGCTTTCTTT.